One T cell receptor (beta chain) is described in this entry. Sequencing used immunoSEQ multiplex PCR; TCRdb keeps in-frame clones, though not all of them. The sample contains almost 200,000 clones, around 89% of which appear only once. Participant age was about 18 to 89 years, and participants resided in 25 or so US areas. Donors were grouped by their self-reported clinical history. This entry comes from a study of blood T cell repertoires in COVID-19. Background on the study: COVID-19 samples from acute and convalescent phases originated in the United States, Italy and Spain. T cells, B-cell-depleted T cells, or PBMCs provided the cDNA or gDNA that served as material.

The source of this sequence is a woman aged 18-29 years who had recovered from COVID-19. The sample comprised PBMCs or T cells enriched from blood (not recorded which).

This CDR3 is CASSPNPTSSNYGYTF. CDR3 in DNA: TGTGCCAGCAGCCCTAACCCGACAAGTTCTAACTATGGCTACACCTTC. This chain connects TRBV7-2 to TRBJ1-2; D not certain. This CDR3 comprises 16 residues. Looked up from germline, CDR1 is SGHTA and CDR2 is FQGNSA. Trimming pared 5 bases from V and 0 bases from J, leaving 16 bases between. The full variable domain, its missing parts supplied by reference TRBV7-2 and TRBJ1-2, is GAGVSQSPSNKVTEKGKDVELRCDPISGHTALYWYRQSLGQGLEFLIYFQGNSAPDKSGLPSDRFSAERTGGSVSTLTIQRTQQEDSAVYLCASSPNPTSSNYGYTFGSGTRLTVV.